Following are 12 T cell receptor beta chains from one sample sequenced in a study of monozygotic twins with inflammatory bowel disease (dated by TCRdb to the late 2010s). The protocol used for the library was 5' RACE. Instrument on record: Illumina HiSeq 2500. TCRdb reprocessed the sequencing reads and holds a single record per CDR3 protein sequence, with no DNA. This sample's table carries 400,000 to 500,000 distinct CDR3 sequences. The top ten clones comprise 2% to 3% of the sample. Specimen: blood. The receptors shown here come from a human donor with ulcerative colitis or Crohn's disease, or a healthy co-twin of an affected twin (not recorded which).

V and J are TRBV12-3 or TRBV12-4 and TRBJ2-3; the D gene TCRdb calls, TRBD2, cannot be checked with no DNA. This CDR3 has 14 amino acids. The CDR3 sequence: CASSFGGPVDTQYF.

This chain connects TRBV4-3 to TRBJ1-1; the D gene TCRdb calls, TRBD1, cannot be checked with no DNA. CDR1 is LGHNA and CDR2 is YSLEER in the germline V gene. The CDR3 extends over 15 amino acids. CDR3 in amino acids: CASSQERQGNTEAFF.

V gene TRBV12-3 or TRBV12-4 combines with J gene TRBJ1-5; TCRdb outputs TRBD1, but without DNA this stays unchecked. This CDR3 region has 15 residues. The CDR3 sequence is CASSFWGVSNQPQHF.

This chain joins TRBV12-5 and TRBJ1-2; TCRdb proposes TRBD1, but this gene call is untestable without DNA. Germline CDR1 LGHNT, CDR2 FRNRAP. This CDR3 has 13 residues. The CDR3 loop is CASGPQGAGGYTF.

The genes are TRBV6-1 and TRBJ1-5. The germline V gene has CDR1 MNHNS and CDR2 SASEGT. The CDR3 runs to 12 residues. CDR3 amino acids: CASSEIFQPQHF.

The rearrangement uses TRBV10-1 and TRBJ2-3; there is no DNA to check the TCRdb D call of TRBD1. CDR1 WNHNN and CDR2 SYGVQD come from the germline V gene (reference sequence). This CDR3 has 14 residues. Here the CDR3 reads CASSERGITDTQYF.

J is TRBJ2-7 and V is TRBV19. Germline CDR1 reads LNHDA; CDR2 reads SQIVND (reference sequence). CDR3 length equals 12 residues. Here the CDR3 reads CATRVGTYEQYF.

The chain combines TRBV30 with TRBJ2-1; TCRdb selects TRBD1, and the lack of DNA leaves this call unchecked. Germline V gene sequence: CDR1 GTSNPN, CDR2 SVGIG (reference sequence). CDR3 length equals 14 residues. The CDR3 here is CAWTQGLWQGEQFF.

The chain couples TRBV19 to TRBJ2-7; TCRdb designates TRBD2, a call that cannot be tested without DNA. The germline V gene encodes CDR1 LNHDA and CDR2 SQIVND (reference sequence). This CDR3 has 16 amino acids. Here the CDR3 reads CASSILGGLAGGEQYF.

The CDR3: CASSHGGVNTEAFF. The rearrangement joins TRBV3-1 to TRBJ1-1; TCRdb outputs TRBD1, but without DNA this stays unchecked. CDR1 and CDR2 from the germline V gene are LGHDT and YNNKEL (reference sequence). The CDR3 covers 14 residues.

Here the CDR3 reads CASRSSSSEQYF. The chain is built from TRBV7-2 and TRBJ2-7. CDR1 is SGHTA, CDR2 FQGNSA, per germline. This CDR3 has 12 residues.

This chain connects TRBV12-3 or TRBV12-4 to TRBJ1-3; no DNA is available, so the TRBD1 call from TCRdb remains unchecked. The CDR3 has 13 amino acids. The CDR3: CASSLAGRDTIYF.